This entry features one T cell receptor (beta chain) sequence. There are 12 residues in the CDR3. Deletions cut 6 bases from V and 1 base from J, with 10 bases between. Per the germline V gene, CDR1 is GTSNPN and CDR2 is SVGIG (reference sequence). These data come from a study of CD8 T cells in Susac syndrome. RNA was extracted with the RNeasy kit, and a quantity of roughly 0.5 to 1 ug was reverse transcribed using random hexamers. From the immunoSEQ multiplex PCR reads, TCRdb called clonotypes with MiXCR, one entry per CDR3 protein. The sample shows about 50,000 distinct CDR3 sequences, 93% of them seen only once.

The gene calls are TRBV30 and TRBJ2-7; D is undetermined. Sample: CD8+ T cells from PBMCs. The clonotype originates from a human donor with multiple sclerosis. The DNA of the CDR3 is TGTGCCTGCTCCCCGGGTTCCTACGAGCAGTACTTC. Its translation: CACSPGSYEQYF.